Presented here are 26 T cell receptor beta chains from one specimen sequenced in a study of blood T cells in healthy people across ages. For the second PCR, which ran for roughly 6 to 12 cycles, a sample-barcoded 5' primer and a J-beta primer mix were used. TCRdb analysed the 5' RACE reads with MiXCR anew, one entry per CDR3 protein. Here the sample spans 500,000 to 550,000 distinct CDR3 sequences, 24% being singletons. The same specimen was also included in a second study, on T cells of mothers and their children.

Sequenced sample: blood. The origin of the receptors is a boy younger than 18 in good health.

This clonotype has only a few counts. The chain employs TRBV10-2 and TRBJ1-6, with no clear D. The germline V and J ends were trimmed by 2 bases and 0 bases, with 8 bases remaining between them. The CDR3 sequence is 16 residues long. The germline V gene encodes CDR1 WSHSY and CDR2 SAAADI. CDR3 DNA sequence: TGCGCCAGCAGTGAGCCTCGCGGCTCCTATAATTCACCCCTCCACTTT. Translating gives CASSEPRGSYNSPLHF.

The V and J genes are TRBV30 and TRBJ1-4; D uncertain. V shed 2 bases and J shed 4 bases, with 11 bases lying between them. The CDR3 has 14 amino acids. Germline CDR1 is GTSNPN and CDR2 is SVGIG (reference sequence). The DNA of the CDR3 is TGTGCCTGGAGTACACGGCAATATAATGAAAAACTGTTTTTT. Protein sequence: CAWSTRQYNEKLFF.

In its sample, this clonotype was seen a few times. The genes are TRBV14 and TRBJ2-5; 10 bases agree with TRBD2. The junction had 10 bases not matched to a gene; V was cut back by 6 bases and J by 6 bases. The CDR3 sequence is 15 residues long. Germline assignment: CDR1 SGHDN and CDR2 FVKESK. CDR3 DNA sequence: TGTGCCAGCAGTCGTACTAGCGGGACTTGGCAGACCCAGTACTTC. It codes for CASSRTSGTWQTQYF.

This clonotype was found many times. The chain is built from TRBV7-2 and TRBJ2-1; no definite D call. The CDR3 sequence is 13 residues long. Germline-derived CDR1 and CDR2 are SGHTA and FQGNSA. Between the trimmed V and J ends, which lost 3 bases and 5 bases, there was a span of 8 bases. As DNA, the CDR3 is TGTGCCAGCAGCTTGTCTAGAAACAATGAGCAGTTCTTC. Translating it yields CASSLSRNNEQFF.

In its sample, this clonotype was seen many times. The chain recombines TRBV29-1 with TRBJ1-3; tentatively, D is TRBD1 (5 bases). The germline CDR1 and CDR2 sequences are SQVTM and ANQGSEA. The V end was cut by 6 bases, the J end by 0 bases, with 15 bases between. The CDR3 loop spans 15 amino acids. As DNA, the CDR3 is TGCAGCGTGGAATGGTGGGGGAGCTCTGGAAACACCATATATTTT. It is translated as CSVEWWGSSGNTIYF.

This clonotype has a count of ten or more. The V gene is TRBV6-5, the J gene TRBJ2-7, with TRBD1 matching 8 bases. Germline V gene data show CDR1 as MNHEY and CDR2 as SVGAGI. CDR3 size: 13 residues. With 2 bases clipped from V and 3 bases from J, the junction kept 0 bases outside the gene matches. The CDR3 DNA is TGTGCCAGCAGTTACACAGGGGGCTACGAGCAGTACTTC. Its protein is CASSYTGGYEQYF.

This chain links TRBV10-3 with TRBJ2-2, with 10 bases that match TRBD1. V lost 5 bases, J lost 6 bases, and 3 bases stayed unmatched. This CDR3 has 14 amino acids. Germline assignment: CDR1 ENHRY and CDR2 SYGVKD. CDR3 amino acids: CAISQGQGAGELFF. The CDR3 DNA reads as TGTGCCATCAGTCAAGGACAGGGGGCCGGGGAGCTGTTTTTT.

DNA of the CDR3: TGTGCCAGCAGCTTAGATTCAGCCCCAATAAGGAATTCACCCCTCCACTTT. This encodes CASSLDSAPIRNSPLHF. This rearrangement joins TRBV7-2 to TRBJ1-6; D remains ambiguous. The V gene's germline CDR1 is SGHTA and CDR2 FQGNSA. V dropped 1 base and J dropped 7 bases, with 17 bases sitting between them. The CDR3 sequence is 17 residues long.

This clonotype appeared many times. This sequence joins TRBV7-6 and TRBJ1-4, with 7 positions matching TRBD1. The V gene's germline CDR1 is SGHVS and CDR2 FNYEAQ. Germline trimming cut 2 bases from V and 12 bases from J; bases unmatched to any gene: 15. The CDR3 loop spans 16 amino acids. The chain's CDR3 is CASSLISGGAQKELFF. The DNA for the CDR3 is TGTGCCAGCAGCTTAATCTCAGGGGGGGCGCAGAAGGAACTGTTTTTT.

The chain links TRBV2 to TRBJ2-6; 7 positions match TRBD1. The germline CDR1 and CDR2 sequences are SNHLY and FYNNEI. The trim removed 8 bases at V and 0 bases at J, leaving 7 bases unmatched. The CDR3 consists of 16 residues. DNA of the CDR3: TGTGCCAGCGAGGGACAGAAGATCTCTGGGGCCAACGTCCTGACTTTC. Translating gives CASEGQKISGANVLTF.

The chain links TRBV20-1 to TRBJ2-5, with D perhaps TRBD1 (6 bases). Germline V lookup: CDR1 DFQATT, CDR2 SNEGSKA (reference sequence). V lost 6 bases and J lost 5, with 19 bases in between. The CDR3 runs to 14 residues. DNA of the CDR3: TGCAGTGCCAGCGCAGGACCGCAGGGGGAGACCCAGTACTTC. This codes for CSASAGPQGETQYF.

This clonotype was observed a handful of times. The V call is TRBV7-2, the J call TRBJ1-2; tentatively, D is TRBD1 (5 bases). CDR3 size: 14 residues. Trimming pared 5 bases from V and 8 bases from J, leaving 18 bases between. In germline, CDR1 is SGHTA, CDR2 FQGNSA. CDR3 in amino acids: CASSHTPTAEGYTF. In DNA, the CDR3 is TGTGCCAGCAGCCATACCCCGACAGCTGAAGGCTACACCTTC.

The V gene is TRBV28, the J gene TRBJ1-5; D is unclear. This CDR3 comprises 15 residues. The germline V gene encodes CDR1 MDHEN and CDR2 SYDVKM. Trimming took off 5 bases at V and 3 bases at J, with 14 bases between the two ends. CDR3 protein: CASSPLNGHNQPQHF. The CDR3 DNA is TGTGCCAGCAGTCCCCTGAACGGCCACAATCAGCCCCAGCATTTT.

The chain is built from TRBV7-9 and TRBJ1-1, with 8 bases that match TRBD1. Per germline, CDR1 SEHNR and CDR2 FQNEAQ (reference sequence). The trim removed 3 bases at V and 3 bases at J, leaving 6 bases unmatched. The CDR3 is 15 amino acids. The CDR3 sequence is CASSLQTGVDTEAFF. CDR3 nucleotide sequence: TGTGCCAGCAGCTTGCAGACAGGGGTGGACACTGAAGCTTTCTTT.

This clonotype was seen only a few times. V usage is TRBV4-1 and J usage is TRBJ2-7; D is uncertain. This CDR3 comprises 13 residues. Per germline, CDR1 MGHRA and CDR2 YSYEKL. Between the trimmed V and J ends, which lost 7 bases and 3 bases, there was a span of 13 bases. CDR3 sequence reads: CASNELWNYEQYF. The DNA of the CDR3 is TGCGCCAGCAACGAACTATGGAACTACGAGCAGTACTTC.

This clonotype was seen a handful of times. The chain joins TRBV20-1 to TRBJ1-6; no reliable D call. The germline V and J ends were trimmed by 3 bases and 0 bases, with 12 bases remaining between them. Germline V gene data show CDR1 as DFQATT and CDR2 as SNEGSKA (reference sequence). The CDR3 is 16 residues long. CDR3 nucleotide sequence: TGCAGTGCTAGTAAATCGGGGTTCTCCTATAATTCACCCCTCCACTTT. The encoded protein is CSASKSGFSYNSPLHF.

V and J are TRBV11-2 and TRBJ2-5; D gene ambiguous. Germline CDR1 and CDR2: SGHAT and FQNNGV. The CDR3 runs 16 residues. Deletions cut 4 bases from V and 0 bases from J, with 15 bases between. Here the CDR3 reads CASSYKRTGNQETQYF. The CDR3 bases are TGTGCCAGCAGCTATAAAAGGACCGGCAACCAAGAGACCCAGTACTTC.

This clonotype appeared many times. The V call is TRBV3-1, the J call TRBJ2-2, with 8 nucleotides matching TRBD2. There are 16 residues in the CDR3. V was clipped by 1 base and J by 7 bases; unmatched bases: 8. Germline V gives CDR1 LGHDT, CDR2 YNNKEL (reference sequence). CDR3 nucleotide sequence: TGTGCCAGCAGCCAAGCGTGGACTAGCCGTGACGGGGAGCTGTTTTTT. Translating it yields CASSQAWTSRDGELFF.

This clonotype was found a few times. The J gene is TRBJ2-3, the V gene TRBV5-1; D is undetermined. CDR1 and CDR2 from the germline V gene are SGHRS and YFSETQ. This CDR3 is 14 amino acids long. The V gene lost 4 bases and the J gene lost 2 bases, with 11 bases spanning the gap. CDR3: CASSVGLDTDTQYF. The CDR3 DNA reads TGCGCCAGCAGCGTCGGGTTGGACACAGATACGCAGTATTTT. The full variable domain, completed using reference TRBV5-1 and TRBJ2-3, is KAGVTQTPRYLIKTRGQQVTLSCSPISGHRSVSWYQQTPGQGLQFLFEYFSETQRNKGNFPGRFSGRQFSNSRSEMNVSTLELGDSALYLCASSVGLDTDTQYFGPGTRLTVL.

Only a few counts were recorded for this clonotype. Possible read error: a much larger clone is one base away. The gene calls are TRBV6-5 and TRBJ2-2; TRBD1 matches 7 bases. CDR1 MNHEY and CDR2 SVGAGI come from the germline V gene. Germline trimming cut 0 bases from V and 6 bases from J; bases unmatched to any gene: 1. The CDR3 runs 14 residues. The CDR3 spells CASSYSTGPGELFF. Written as DNA, the CDR3 is TGTGCCAGCAGTTACTCGACAGGGCCCGGGGAGCTGTTTTTT.

Comment on this clonotype: A much larger clone differs from this one at a single base, so this may be a read error. V usage is TRBV28 and J usage is TRBJ2-7, with 9 bases matching TRBD1. The germline gives CDR1 MDHEN, CDR2 SYDVKM. The V gene end was trimmed by 7 bases and the J gene end by 1 base; junction bases not matched to a gene: 5. This CDR3 is built from 14 residues. In DNA, the CDR3 is TGTGCCAGCAACCCCGGGACAGGGTCCTACGAGCAGTACTTC. Protein: CASNPGTGSYEQYF.

The J gene is TRBJ2-5, the V gene TRBV20-1; 10 nucleotides line up with TRBD2. The V gene's germline CDR1 is DFQATT and CDR2 SNEGSKA (reference sequence). The J segment lost 5 bases and the V segment lost 0 bases, leaving 9 bases of the junction unmatched. The CDR3 has 16 residues. The CDR3 is CSARDRWTSGGETQYF. The CDR3 bases are TGCAGTGCTAGAGATCGCTGGACTAGCGGAGGGGAGACCCAGTACTTC.

V usage is TRBV28 and J usage is TRBJ2-1, with 11 bases aligning to TRBD2. This CDR3 comprises 20 residues. Germline lookup yields CDR1 MDHEN and CDR2 SYDVKM. V trimming: 3 bases; J trimming: 0 bases; junction bases outside the gene matches: 13. CDR3 sequence (DNA): TGTGCCAGCAGTTTCCCATCCGGACTAGCGGGCCCAAGCTCCTACAATGAGCAGTTCTTC. Protein sequence: CASSFPSGLAGPSSYNEQFF.

This chain connects TRBV7-2 to TRBJ2-1; TRBD2 aligns across 9 bases. TRBJ2-7 explains the end of the DNA better; the J call may be wrong. Germline lookup yields CDR1 SGHTA and CDR2 FQGNSA. The CDR3 is 15 residues long. The CDR3 is CASSLAGGPAGEQYF. DNA for the CDR3: TGTGCCAGCAGCTTGGCGGGGGGGCCGGCAGGCGAGCAGTACTTC.

V usage is TRBV20-1 and J usage is TRBJ1-2; D is unresolved. Trimming took off 2 bases at V and 2 bases at J, with 12 bases between the two ends. The CDR3 covers 14 residues. Per germline, CDR1 DFQATT and CDR2 SNEGSKA (reference sequence). The CDR3 coding sequence is TGCAGTGCTAGACCTAAGACCGGAAACTATGGCTACACCTTC. The encoded protein is CSARPKTGNYGYTF.

V and J are TRBV6-2 or TRBV6-3 and TRBJ1-5, with D unresolved. From germline, CDR1 is MNHEY and CDR2 SVGEGT. The CDR3 spans 14 residues. V was clipped by 2 bases and J by 0 bases, with 5 bases between them. CDR3 sequence (DNA): TGTGCCAGCAGTTACGGCTATAGCAATCAGCCCCAGCATTTT. Encoded protein: CASSYGYSNQPQHF.